One sample yielded the 30 T cell receptor beta chains listed below, sequenced in a study of T-cell memory formation after mild COVID-19. TCRdb analysed the 5' RACE reads with MiXCR anew, one entry per CDR3 protein. The profile covers about 470,000 distinct CDR3 sequences, with 20% to 30% appearing a single time and about an eighth taken by the ten largest. The sequenced material came from PBMCs or a T cell subset sorted from them (not recorded which). Every receptor here comes from an adult woman who had mild COVID-19 (a few samples of this study predate the infection). Cell type and time point are not known.

The gene calls are TRBV14 and TRBJ2-3; D may match TRBD1 or TRBD2 (5 bases each). Germline V gives CDR1 SGHDN, CDR2 FVKESK. The CDR3 spans 15 residues. V was trimmed by 0 bases and J by 7 bases, leaving 14 bases between them. The CDR3 region has the DNA TGTGCCAGCAGCCAAGATGCCTGGGGGACCAATACGCAGTATTTT. Translating it yields CASSQDAWGTNTQYF. The whole variable domain, remainder taken from reference TRBV14 and TRBJ2-3, is EAGVTQFPSHSVIEKGQTVTLRCDPISGHDNLYWYRRVMGKEIKFLLHFVKESKQDESGMPNNRFLAERTGGTYSTLKVQPAELEDSGVYFCASSQDAWGTNTQYFGPGTRLTVL.

There are a few counts of this clonotype. J is TRBJ2-1 and V is TRBV2, with 10 nucleotides matching TRBD2. Trimming took 2 bases from V and 6 from J; bases not matched to a gene: 13. Germline assignment: CDR1 SNHLY and CDR2 FYNNEI. The CDR3 loop spans 18 amino acids. The CDR3: CASSEPPNSGRKGNEQFF. The CDR3 coding sequence is TGTGCCAGCAGTGAACCCCCGAATAGCGGGAGGAAAGGCAATGAGCAGTTCTTC.

This clonotype has only a few counts. The J gene is TRBJ1-5, the V gene TRBV20-1, with no clear D. The CDR3 spans 14 residues. The V and J ends lost 5 bases and 4 bases respectively, with 15 bases between them. CDR1 is DFQATT, CDR2 SNEGSKA, per germline (reference sequence). The CDR3: CSAVYRATNQPQHF. CDR3 bases: TGCAGTGCTGTTTACCGGGCCACTAATCAGCCCCAGCATTTT.

This clonotype was picked up a small number of times. This sequence joins TRBV5-4 and TRBJ2-2; a weak D match, TRBD2 (6 bases). Trimming removed 4 bases from V and 4 bases from J, with 11 bases in between. The CDR3 is 14 residues long. Germline lookup yields CDR1 SGHNT and CDR2 YYREEE (reference sequence). For the CDR3, the DNA is TGTGCCAGCAGCCCGCGGGATCCCACCGGGGAGCTGTTTTTT. It codes for CASSPRDPTGELFF.

The genes are TRBV6-2 or TRBV6-3 and TRBJ2-1; TRBD2 aligns across 9 bases. J gave up 7 bases and V 2 bases, and 9 bases lay outside the gene matches. The germline V gene encodes CDR1 MNHEY and CDR2 SVGEGT. This CDR3 contains 16 residues. This CDR3 is CASSYLLREGRNEQFF. The DNA of the CDR3 is TGTGCCAGCAGTTACCTCTTGCGGGAGGGCCGAAATGAGCAGTTCTTC.

This clonotype was detected only a few times. The genes are TRBV27 and TRBJ2-5; D remains ambiguous. The germline gives CDR1 MNHEY, CDR2 SMNVEV (reference sequence). V lost 5 bases and J lost 2, with 9 bases in between. CDR3 length: 13 residues. CDR3 sequence reads: CASSVHFQETQYF. In DNA, the CDR3 is TGTGCCAGCAGTGTACATTTTCAAGAGACCCAGTACTTC.

This clonotype has a handful of counts. CDR3 DNA sequence: TGTGCCAGCTCACCGACCAGGGATGGTAGATATGGCTACACCTTC. Translation gives CASSPTRDGRYGYTF. The gene calls are TRBV18 and TRBJ1-2; tentatively, D is TRBD1 (5 bases). Germline V gene data show CDR1 as KGHSH and CDR2 as LQKENI. This CDR3 comprises 15 residues. Between the trimmed V and J ends, which lost 3 bases and 5 bases, there was a span of 16 bases.

The chain links TRBV6-1 to TRBJ2-7, with 9 positions matching TRBD1. The V gene end was trimmed by 6 bases and the J gene end by 6 bases; junction bases not matched to a gene: 9. The germline CDR1 and CDR2 sequences are MNHNS and SASEGT. The CDR3 loop spans 14 amino acids. As DNA, the CDR3 is TGTGCCAGCAGGCCGGGACAGGGATTCTCCGAGCAGTACTTC. Translating gives CASRPGQGFSEQYF.

In its sample, this clonotype was seen a few times. V gene TRBV15 combines with J gene TRBJ2-3; TRBD2 matches 9 bases. Trimming cost V 2 bases and J 4 bases; bases outside gene matches: 4. Germline CDR1 is LNHNV and CDR2 is YYDKDF (reference sequence). The CDR3 totals 15 residues. CDR3 DNA: TGTGCCACCAGCAGAACGGTAGCGGGAGCAGATACGCAGTATTTT. This codes for CATSRTVAGADTQYF.

This clonotype was detected a few times. This chain links TRBV13 with TRBJ2-7, with D possibly called TRBD1 or TRBD2 (5 bases each). Trimming left V 5 bases short and J 2 bases short, with 13 bases between. The germline gives CDR1 PRHDT, CDR2 FYEKMQ (reference sequence). The CDR3 is made up of 14 amino acids. In nucleotides, the CDR3 is TGTGCCAGCAGCCCCGGGACGGAAGCCTACGAGCAGTACTTC. It is translated as CASSPGTEAYEQYF. Supplemented by reference TRBV13 and TRBJ2-7, the full variable domain reads AAGVIQSPRHLIKEKRETATLKCYPIPRHDTVYWYQQGPGQDPQFLISFYEKMQSDKGSIPDRFSAQQFSDYHSELNMSSLELGDSALYFCASSPGTEAYEQYFGPGTRLTVT.

V usage is TRBV5-4 and J usage is TRBJ2-7; unclear D gene. The CDR3 is made up of 16 amino acids. The germline gives CDR1 SGHNT, CDR2 YYREEE (reference sequence). With 0 bases removed from V and 4 bases from J, the gap between germline ends came to 17 bases. CDR3 sequence (DNA): TGTGCCAGCAGCTTGGGAGTTGCCGGCCCAGGTTACGAGCAGTACTTC. It yields the protein CASSLGVAGPGYEQYF.

This clonotype showed up just a few times. CDR3 in amino acids: CASSLEGQSNQPQHF. The CDR3 DNA follows: TGCGCCAGCAGCTTGGAGGGACAGAGCAATCAGCCCCAGCATTTT. The J gene is TRBJ1-5, the V gene TRBV5-1, with 7 nucleotides matching TRBD1. This CDR3 is built from 15 residues. The J segment lost 1 base and the V segment lost 0 bases, leaving 1 base of the junction unmatched. The germline CDR1 and CDR2 sequences are SGHRS and YFSETQ.

The chain has TRBV30 and TRBJ1-5; a possible D gene is TRBD1 (5 bases). Trimming pared 2 bases from V and 1 base from J, leaving 15 bases between. The germline gives CDR1 GTSNPN, CDR2 SVGIG (reference sequence). The CDR3 runs to 16 residues. The CDR3 coding sequence is TGTGCCTGGAGTCCATGGGGGGGACGAAGCAATCAGCCCCAGCATTTT. Translated: CAWSPWGGRSNQPQHF.

The rearrangement uses TRBV7-9 and TRBJ1-2; D gene uncertain. The V gene's germline CDR1 is SEHNR and CDR2 FQNEAQ (reference sequence). V lost 4 bases to trimming and J lost 5 bases, with 17 bases between them. This CDR3 comprises 15 residues. DNA for the CDR3: TGTGCCAGCAGCTCCACGGCCTCCAACGGGTATGGCTACACCTTC. Amino acids: CASSSTASNGYGYTF.

This clonotype was counted only a few times. The chain recombines TRBV13 with TRBJ2-1; 9 positions match TRBD1. Germline V CDR1 and CDR2: PRHDT, FYEKMQ (reference sequence). There are 17 residues in the CDR3. The V and J ends lost 4 bases and 3 bases, in that order; junction bases with no gene match: 10. The CDR3 loop reads CASSSNGGTGIYNEQFF. The CDR3 coding sequence is TGTGCCAGCAGCTCCAACGGCGGGACAGGGATCTACAATGAGCAGTTCTTC.

This clonotype was seen only a few times. The chain carries TRBV11-2 and TRBJ2-5; TRBD2 aligns across 7 bases. The ends lost 5 bases at V and 1 base at J; junction bases unmatched: 16. The V gene's germline CDR1 is SGHAT and CDR2 FQNNGV. This CDR3 is built from 18 residues. The CDR3 loop reads CASSPSGWTGGGQETQYF. In nucleotides, the CDR3 is TGTGCCAGCAGCCCTAGCGGCTGGACCGGCGGGGGCCAAGAGACCCAGTACTTC.

The V gene is TRBV18, the J gene TRBJ2-5; 15 nucleotides match TRBD2. J was trimmed by 1 base and V by 0 bases; bases with no gene match: 3. CDR3 length: 18 residues. Per germline, CDR1 KGHSH and CDR2 LQKENI. In DNA form, the CDR3 reads TGTGCCAGCTCACCACCGGGACTAGCGGGAGGTTTCCAAGAGACCCAGTACTTC. Translation gives CASSPPGLAGGFQETQYF.

In its sample, this clonotype was seen a few times. The V and J genes are TRBV6-2 or TRBV6-3 and TRBJ2-6; D ambiguous. Germline V CDR1 and CDR2: MNHEY, SVGEGT. With 6 bases removed from V and 0 bases from J, the gap between germline ends came to 12 bases. The length of the CDR3 is 16 residues. The CDR3 sequence: CASRILSYSGANVLTF. CDR3 coding DNA: TGTGCCAGCAGGATACTTTCTTACTCTGGGGCCAACGTCCTGACTTTC.

This clonotype was seen more than once but under ten times. The chain combines TRBV6-4 with TRBJ2-1; D possibly corresponds to TRBD2 (6 bases). The length of the CDR3 is 15 residues. The V and J ends lost 5 bases and 0 bases respectively, with 11 bases between them. The germline gives CDR1 MRHNA, CDR2 SNTAGT. The CDR3 loop reads CASSLDYSSYNEQFF. In nucleotides, the CDR3 is TGTGCCAGCAGTTTGGACTACAGCTCCTACAATGAGCAGTTCTTC.

The gene calls are TRBV29-1 and TRBJ2-2; D is unresolved. The CDR3 length is 12 residues. The germline V and J ends were trimmed by 7 bases and 4 bases, with 10 bases remaining between them. Germline-derived CDR1 and CDR2 are SQVTM and ANQGSEA. The CDR3 DNA reads as TGCAGCGCGGAACGGAGCACCGGGGAGCTGTTTTTT. Encoded protein: CSAERSTGELFF.

The rearrangement links TRBV5-5 to TRBJ2-2; 7 bases fit TRBD1. The trim removed 4 bases at V and 2 bases at J, leaving 8 bases unmatched. From germline, CDR1 is SGHKS and CDR2 YYEKEE (reference sequence). The CDR3 spans 16 residues. The CDR3 sequence: CASSRGQPYNTGELFF. For the CDR3, the DNA is TGTGCCAGCAGCCGGGGACAGCCATACAACACCGGGGAGCTGTTTTTT.

This chain links TRBV7-9 with TRBJ1-1; D call uncertain. The germline V gene encodes CDR1 SEHNR and CDR2 FQNEAQ (reference sequence). The V and J ends lost 5 bases and 6 bases respectively, with 10 bases between them. The CDR3 is 12 amino acids. The DNA of the CDR3 is TGTGCCAGCAGCGGACGGGTTCCTGAAGCTTTCTTT. Encoded protein: CASSGRVPEAFF.

This clonotype has a handful of counts. The CDR3 nucleotides read TGCGCCACACAGACAGGGGACGGGTTGAACACTGAAGCTTTCTTT. Residues: CATQTGDGLNTEAFF. J is TRBJ1-1 and V is TRBV5-1; 8 nucleotides agree with TRBD1. The V gene end was trimmed by 9 bases and the J gene end by 0 bases; junction bases not matched to a gene: 10. The CDR3 sequence is 15 residues long. Per germline, CDR1 SGHRS and CDR2 YFSETQ.

This clonotype was seen more than once but under ten times. The V call is TRBV7-9, the J call TRBJ2-5; D is ambiguous. The CDR3 runs 14 residues. The V end lost 2 bases, the J end lost 2 bases, and 9 bases lay between the germline ends. Germline CDR1 and CDR2: SEHNR and FQNEAQ (reference sequence). CDR3 sequence: CASSLNPPQETQYF. CDR3 in DNA: TGTGCCAGCAGCTTAAACCCTCCGCAAGAGACCCAGTACTTC.

The J gene is TRBJ1-2, the V gene TRBV20-1; the D gene is possibly TRBD1 (5 bases). Trimming cost V 2 bases and J 3 bases, with 22 bases left between them. Germline CDR1 is DFQATT and CDR2 is SNEGSKA (reference sequence). The CDR3 consists of 17 residues. CDR3 DNA: TGCAGTGCTAGACAAGCCTCCGGGACGGCTGCTTACTATGGCTACACCTTC. It specifies CSARQASGTAAYYGYTF.

The table lists this clonotype with a few counts. The V and J genes are TRBV12-3 or TRBV12-4 and TRBJ1-4; the match to TRBD1 covers 10 bases. With 5 bases clipped from V and 8 bases from J, the junction kept 5 bases outside the gene matches. The CDR3 covers 14 residues. For the CDR3, the DNA is TGTGCCAGCAGTCAGGACAGGGGGAGAGAAAAACTGTTTTTT. Its protein is CASSQDRGREKLFF.

This clonotype has a handful of counts. This chain joins TRBV29-1 and TRBJ2-1, with D possibly TRBD1 on 5 matching bases. Trimming stripped 6 bases from V and 9 bases from J, with 12 bases between. The CDR3 covers 11 residues. CDR1 and CDR2 (germline): SQVTM, ANQGSEA. Here the CDR3 reads CSVPFRGEQFF. The CDR3 DNA follows: TGCAGCGTACCTTTTAGGGGTGAGCAGTTCTTC.

The chain joins TRBV13 to TRBJ2-1; D tentatively fits TRBD1 or TRBD2 (5 bases each). V lost 5 bases to trimming and J lost 9 bases, with 23 bases between them. CDR1 is PRHDT and CDR2 is FYEKMQ in the germline V gene (reference sequence). The CDR3 length is 16 residues. The chain's CDR3 is CASSPVGTGYGGEQFF. CDR3 sequence (DNA): TGTGCCAGCAGCCCCGTCGGGACCGGATATGGGGGTGAGCAGTTCTTC.

V usage is TRBV19 and J usage is TRBJ2-5, with TRBD2 matching 8 bases. CDR1 is LNHDA and CDR2 is SQIVND in the germline V gene (reference sequence). The CDR3 consists of 14 residues. V was pared by 10 bases and J by 5 bases, with 12 bases of the junction left unmatched. The CDR3 loop reads CATKGGLDYETQYF. The CDR3 DNA reads as TGTGCCACAAAAGGGGGACTAGATTATGAGACCCAGTACTTC. Drawing the rest from reference TRBV19 and TRBJ2-5, the complete variable domain is DGGITQSPKYLFRKEGQNVTLSCEQNLNHDAMYWYRQDPGQGLRLIYYSQIVNDFQKGDIAEGYSVSREKKESFPLTVTSAQKNPTAFYLCATKGGLDYETQYFGPGTRLLVL.

V and J are TRBV6-6 and TRBJ1-1; 9 positions agree with TRBD1. Trimming at V came to 10 bases and at J to 5 bases, leaving 11 bases not matched to a gene. Germline CDR1 is MNHNY and CDR2 is SVGAGI (reference sequence). CDR3 size: 14 residues. The CDR3 is CATRTGAFMTEAFF. Written as DNA, the CDR3 is TGTGCCACCCGGACAGGGGCTTTTATGACTGAAGCTTTCTTT.